Given below is one T cell receptor beta chain in context. What this receptor recognizes is not known. No base quality values were provided; no much bigger clone lies one nucleotide off. Sequences SGHVS (CDR1) and FQNEAQ (CDR2) are obtained from the germline V gene. Cut back by 4 bases and 1 base, the V and J ends lie 11 bases apart. From the cysteine through the phenylalanine, the CDR3 covers 14 amino acids. Of all the DNA, just the CDR3 is kept, 42 bases in frame from base 1. The data belong to a study of blood T cell repertoires in COVID-19 (dated by TCRdb to 2018 to 2020). Study-wide context: Collaborator samples came from the United States, Italy and Spain and covered acute and convalescent phases of COVID-19. The prospective study material was composed of cDNA or gDNA derived from T cells, B-cell-depleted T cells, or PBMCs. The dataset comprised deeply sampled blood TCRbeta repertoires from subjects exposed to, actively infected with, or recovered from COVID-19. The repertoires were made available in a free public database intended to serve as a resource for research on the immune response to SARS-CoV-2. The samples were drawn from the first 160 participants of the ongoing ImmuneRACE study and from 1,254 subjects provided by 6 global collaborators. The sample metadata nearly always contained a de-identified subject ID, COVID-19 status, age in years and sex. Where available, HLA class I and class II types were taken from metadata supplied by the sample provider and were not determined by assay-based typing.

Collaborating institutions collected whole blood in K2EDTA tubes following their own protocols. Collaborator samples were shipped for TCRbeta analysis as frozen whole blood, isolated PBMCs, or DNA extracted from either sample type. TCRbeta CDR3 regions were amplified from genomic DNA using the immunoSEQ Assay, a bias-controlled multiplex PCR. In the authors' own workflow: The number of nucleated cells in each sample was estimated by amplification of reference gene primers within the assay. Sequence reads were collapsed and filtered to measure the absolute abundance of every unique TCRbeta CDR3 rearrangement. For each sample, productive Simpson clonality was calculated as the square root of Simpson's diversity index across productive rearrangements. TCRdb holds this immuneACCESS table with in-frame rearrangements only. Some clones are missing; in checked studies, unresolved V genes explain under half, and the rest has no known cause. V and J calls and clone size are given by that table; D and trimming were obtained from the DNA. Present in this sample are 250,000 to 350,000 clones, around four fifths of which were seen just once. The ten largest account for less than 4.5% of the sample.

Overall results and qualifications from the work: How much clinical and demographic metadata was included differed by source and by participant, and the metadata was provided uncurated.

Sequenced: peripheral blood. The TCR originated in a woman in her forties or fifties with active or convalescent COVID-19. The V gene is TRBV7-8 and the J gene is TRBJ2-7; perhaps TRBD1 is the D gene, with 6 bases matching. The nucleotide sequence reads as follows: TGTGCCAGCAGCTCTTACAGGGATTCCTACGAGCAGTACTTC. Its protein reads: CASSSYRDSYEQYF.